The 18 T cell receptor beta chains below come from one sample, sequenced in a study of blood T cell repertoires in COVID-19. Method: immunoSEQ multiplex PCR; TCRdb's copy keeps in-frame clones and lacks some. The table records about 220,000 clones, around 80% of them present only once. What was sequenced was peripheral blood. The source of these receptors is a woman aged 55-69 years who had recovered from COVID-19.

The rearrangement joins TRBV11-3 to TRBJ2-5; 10 bases line up with TRBD2. V trimming: 5 bases; J trimming: 7 bases; junction bases outside the gene matches: 13. The CDR3 loop spans 16 amino acids. Germline V lookup: CDR1 SGHNT, CDR2 YENEEA. CDR3 sequence: CASSTPSGGAGATQYF. For the CDR3, the DNA is TGTGCCAGCAGCACTCCCAGCGGGGGGGCCGGAGCGACCCAGTACTTC.

The rearrangement uses TRBV7-9 and TRBJ2-3; possibly TRBD2 for D (6 bases). V shed 5 bases and J shed 6 bases, with 15 bases lying between them. This CDR3 comprises 14 residues. Looked up from germline, CDR1 is SEHNR and CDR2 is FQNEAQ (reference sequence). In DNA form, the CDR3 reads TGTGCCAGCAGCCACCGGGACTCGGTGGATACGCAGTATTTT. Protein: CASSHRDSVDTQYF. The full variable domain, rest sourced from reference TRBV7-9 and TRBJ2-3, is DTGVSQNPRHKITKRGQNVTFRCDPISEHNRLYWYRQTLGQGPEFLTYFQNEAQLEKSRLLSDRFSAERPKGSFSTLEIQRTEQGDSAMYLCASSHRDSVDTQYFGPGTRLTVL.

In this sample, this clone turned up a few times. This chain links TRBV6-1 with TRBJ2-7, with TRBD2 matching over 11 bases. After removal of 3 bases from V and 4 bases from J, the junction contained 8 bases not matched to a gene. The CDR3 has 16 amino acids. Per the germline V gene, CDR1 is MNHNS and CDR2 is SASEGT. The CDR3: CASSETGTSGFYEQYF. CDR3 sequence (DNA): TGTGCCAGCAGTGAGACCGGGACTAGCGGCTTTTACGAGCAGTACTTC.

This rearrangement joins TRBV30 to TRBJ1-1; the D is unclear. Trimming pared 3 bases from V and 4 bases from J, leaving 9 bases between. CDR3 length: 12 residues. The germline CDR1 and CDR2 sequences are GTSNPN and SVGIG (reference sequence). The DNA for the CDR3 is TGTGCCTGGAGCGGAGCGGGCACTGAAGCTTTCTTT. Its protein product is CAWSGAGTEAFF.

This clone is a singleton in its sample. The genes are TRBV18 and TRBJ1-1, with D maybe TRBD1 (5 bases). The CDR3 spans 15 residues. The V end lost 5 bases, the J end lost 2 bases, and 15 bases lay between the germline ends. Germline values: CDR1 KGHSH, CDR2 LQKENI. Here the CDR3 reads CASSSGVTGNTEAFF. CDR3 DNA: TGTGCCAGCTCATCCGGAGTTACAGGAAACACTGAAGCTTTCTTT.

The chain links TRBV10-3 to TRBJ2-7; D gene unclear. Trimming left V 0 bases short and J 5 bases short, with 11 bases between. Looked up from germline, CDR1 is ENHRY and CDR2 is SYGVKD. The CDR3 has 14 residues. The CDR3 reads CAISESMARNEQYF. For the CDR3, the DNA is TGTGCCATCAGTGAGTCGATGGCTAGAAACGAGCAGTACTTC.

This chain uses TRBV7-2 with TRBJ2-7; D ambiguous. Trimming took off 1 base at V and 4 bases at J, with 14 bases between the two ends. The CDR3 has 15 amino acids. Germline V gene sequence: CDR1 SGHTA, CDR2 FQGNSA. The CDR3 nucleotides read TGTGCCAGCAGCTTAGATGCGACAAGTGGTTACGAGCAGTACTTC. Its translation: CASSLDATSGYEQYF.

The J gene is TRBJ1-2, the V gene TRBV10-1, with 11 bases aligning to TRBD1. V dropped 5 bases and J dropped 7; count of bases not matched to a gene: 6. Germline values: CDR1 WNHNN, CDR2 SYGVQD (reference sequence). The CDR3 has 14 residues. CDR3: CASSPGTGGFGYTF. CDR3 nucleotides: TGCGCCAGCAGTCCCGGGACAGGGGGTTTTGGCTACACCTTC.

V gene TRBV7-2 combines with J gene TRBJ2-1; 9 bases line up with TRBD1. Germline trimming cut 3 bases from V and 2 bases from J; bases unmatched to any gene: 2. Germline V gene sequence: CDR1 SGHTA, CDR2 FQGNSA. The length of the CDR3 is 15 residues. The CDR3 sequence is CASSFGQGPYNEQFF. The CDR3 DNA sequence: TGTGCCAGCAGCTTTGGACAGGGGCCCTACAATGAGCAGTTCTTC.

The gene calls are TRBV25-1 and TRBJ2-1; 7 positions match TRBD1. V was pared by 4 bases and J by 6 bases, with 9 bases of the junction left unmatched. Germline-derived CDR1 and CDR2 are MGHDK and SYGVNS. The CDR3 length is 15 residues. CDR3 nucleotides: TGTGCCAGCAGTGCCAACAGGGGTGAGGGCAATGAGCAGTTCTTC. It is translated as CASSANRGEGNEQFF.

A word on this clone: Other nucleotide sequences in the sample specify the same CDR3. The chain carries TRBV12-3 or TRBV12-4 and TRBJ1-2, with a possible D match to TRBD1 (6 bases). Trimming stripped 5 bases from V and 5 bases from J, with 9 bases between. This CDR3 spans 12 amino acids. DNA for the CDR3: TGTGCCAGCAGTCCAGGGGTGTATGGCTACACCTTC. This encodes CASSPGVYGYTF.

The chain employs TRBV9 and TRBJ2-5; no definite D call. The germline CDR1 and CDR2 sequences are SGDLS and YYNGEE. Deletions cut 0 bases from V and 4 bases from J, with 16 bases between. The CDR3 covers 16 residues. This CDR3 reads CASSVAGFGQLETQYF. The CDR3 DNA sequence: TGTGCCAGCAGCGTAGCTGGTTTTGGGCAGTTAGAGACCCAGTACTTC.

This chain joins TRBV6-5 and TRBJ1-6; D might be TRBD1 (5 bases). Germline loops: CDR1 MNHEY, CDR2 SVGAGI. The V end was cut by 7 bases, the J end by 9 bases, with 19 bases between. CDR3 length equals 15 residues. The CDR3: CASTRVGGIGSPLHF. For the CDR3, the DNA is TGTGCCAGCACCCGCGTCGGGGGAATAGGTTCACCCCTCCACTTT.

This clone was counted a single time. V is TRBV19 and J is TRBJ2-5; 10 nucleotides agree with TRBD2. This CDR3 is 17 amino acids long. V shed 0 bases and J 9 bases; nucleotides not matched to a gene: 13. CDR1 and CDR2 from the germline V gene are LNHDA and SQIVND (reference sequence). CDR3 residues: CASSIDGQRGGKRPQYF. CDR3 sequence (DNA): TGTGCCAGTAGTATAGATGGGCAGCGGGGGGGTAAGAGACCCCAGTACTTC.

This clone has just a few counts. The chain carries TRBV4-1 and TRBJ1-1; no firm D call. Germline CDR1 reads MGHRA; CDR2 reads YSYEKL. V gave up 4 bases and J gave up 1 base, with 7 bases separating them. The CDR3 is made up of 13 amino acids. The CDR3 bases are TGCGCCAGCAGCCCGACATCGAACACTGAAGCTTTCTTT. Translating it yields CASSPTSNTEAFF.

V and J are TRBV7-6 and TRBJ1-1; 7 bases line up with TRBD1. This CDR3 comprises 15 residues. J was trimmed by 5 bases and V by 0 bases; bases with no gene match: 6. Germline values: CDR1 SGHVS, CDR2 FNYEAQ. The CDR3 DNA is TGTGCCAGCAGCTTAGCGGATTCAGGGGGGACTGAAGCTTTCTTT. It yields the protein CASSLADSGGTEAFF.

This clone came up once. The chain has TRBV27 and TRBJ2-3, with 12 bases identical to TRBD2. Germline V CDR1 and CDR2: MNHEY, SMNVEV (reference sequence). V lost 5 bases, J lost 5 bases, and 17 bases stayed unmatched. The CDR3 is 19 residues long. CDR3: CASSLKIPRLAGAIDTQYF. The DNA of the CDR3 is TGTGCCAGCAGTCTTAAAATCCCGCGACTAGCGGGGGCAATAGATACGCAGTATTTT.

The chain couples TRBV24-1 to TRBJ2-3; the D is unclear. The V and J ends lost 3 bases and 4 bases respectively, with 10 bases between them. Germline lookup yields CDR1 KGHDR and CDR2 SFDVKD. This CDR3 has 14 residues. The CDR3 region is CATSDRYSADTQYF. Here the CDR3 DNA reads TGTGCCACCAGTGATCGATACTCGGCAGATACGCAGTATTTT.